This is a list of T cell receptor beta chains from one sample in a study of CXCR3 chemokines and chemotherapy response in bladder cancer. TCRdb reprocessed the PCR reads via MiXCR and lists one record per CDR3 protein. The sample has under 3,500 distinct CDR3 sequences; 25% to 30% are singletons. The sample was gathered from a patient whose treatment included neoadjuvant chemotherapy. The receptors stem from a human donor with bladder cancer that did not respond to neoadjuvant chemotherapy. Each CDR3 is given with its conserved first and last residue. D genes are given only for firm matches. Clone size, where shown, is once, few, many, or a class for clones that have expanded.

17 | TRBJ2-6 | . | few | TRBV19 | TGTGCCAGTAGCTCCGACTTTGGGGCGACCGGGGCCAACGTCCTGACTTTC | CASSSDFGATGANVLTF
15 | TRBJ2-3 | . | medium-sized | TRBV13 | TGTGCCAGCAGCTTTAGGGGGGCAGGCACAGATACGCAGTATTTT | CASSFRGAGTDTQYF
14 | TRBJ1-4 | . | many | TRBV20-1 | TGCAGTGCTAGAGCGACGGGGCTGGAGGAAAAACTGTTTTTT | CSARATGLEEKLFF
16 | TRBJ1-2 | TRBD1 | many | TRBV6-5 | TGTGCCAGCAGTCCATCCCGACAGGGAGGGGACTATGGCTACACCTTC | CASSPSRQGGDYGYTF
14 | TRBJ1-2 | . | many | TRBV2 | TGTGCCAGCAGTGAACGAACGGGGGTAGATGGCTACACCTTC | CASSERTGVDGYTF
14 | TRBJ2-1 | . | medium-sized | TRBV5-4 | TGTGCCAGCAGCTTGGGACAACAACCCAATGAGCAGTTCTTC | CASSLGQQPNEQFF
15 | TRBJ2-1 | TRBD2 | many | TRBV28 | TGTGCCAGCAGTTTACCCAGCGGGGGGTACAATGAGCAGTTCTTC | CASSLPSGGYNEQFF
13 | TRBJ1-2 | . | many | TRBV20-1 | TGCAGTGCTAGTAGAGACGGGGTTGAGGGCTACACCTTC | CSASRDGVEGYTF
18 | TRBJ1-3 | . | few | TRBV20-1 | TGCAGTGCTAGAGATCGCGGAGGCTCGGGACTCTTTGGAAACACCATATATTTT | CSARDRGGSGLFGNTIYF
17 | TRBJ1-5 | TRBD1 | medium-sized | TRBV6-1 | TGTGCCAGCAGCCTCGGGGGGGGACAGGGACGAAATCAGCCCCAGCATTTT | CASSLGGGQGRNQPQHF
17 | TRBJ2-2 | TRBD2 | many | TRBV15 | TGTGCCACCAGCGGACTCGGGGGGGCCGACTCTATCGGGGAGCTGTTTTTT | CATSGLGGADSIGELFF
13 | TRBJ1-5 | . | medium-sized | TRBV6-2/TRBV6-3 | TGTGCCAGCAGCCAAGAAATGAATCAGCCCCAGCATTTT | CASSQEMNQPQHF
15 | TRBJ1-6 | TRBD1 | . | TRBV7-2 | TGTGCCAGCAGCCAGTCCCAGGGGGCAAATTCACCCCTCCACTTT | CASSQSQGANSPLHF
15 | TRBJ1-1 | TRBD1 | medium-sized | TRBV7-2 | TGTGCCAGCAGCTTTGACAGGGGGAAGGGGACTGAAGCTTTCTTT | CASSFDRGKGTEAFF
15 | TRBJ2-3 | TRBD1 | many | TRBV9 | TGTGCCAGCAGCGCAGGACAGGTCGGGACAGATACGCAGTATTTT | CASSAGQVGTDTQYF
14 | TRBJ1-5 | . | medium-sized | TRBV7-9 | TGTGCCAGCAGCGGGGACACCGGCAATCAGCCCCAGCATTTT | CASSGDTGNQPQHF
11 | TRBJ2-7 | . | . | TRBV6-6 | TGTGCCAGCAGTAGTCCCTACGAGCAGTACTTC | CASSSPYEQYF
12 | TRBJ2-3 | . | medium-sized | TRBV5-6 | TGTGCCAGCAGCTTGTCTTTATTAACGCAGTATTTT | CASSLSLLTQYF
14 | TRBJ1-2 | . | medium-sized | TRBV19 | TGTGCCAGCAACGGACAGCTGGGTTTTAATGGCTACACCTTC | CASNGQLGFNGYTF
16 | TRBJ2-3 | . | medium-sized | TRBV14 | TGTGCCAGCAGCTTGGCCGAGGGAGGGGGTGCGGATACGCAGTATTTT | CASSLAEGGGADTQYF
14 | TRBJ1-5 | TRBD1 | medium-sized | TRBV28 | TGTGCCAGCACCTCCGGGTCAGGGGGTAAGCCCCAGCATTTT | CASTSGSGGKPQHF
13 | TRBJ2-3 | TRBD2 | . | TRBV2 | TGTGCCAGCAGTTGGGGGGGGACTGGTACGCAGTATTTT | CASSWGGTGTQYF
15 | TRBJ1-4 | . | many | TRBV11-3 | TGTGCCAGCAGCTTACAGGGGAGGGCTAATGAAAAACTGTTTTTT | CASSLQGRANEKLFF
14 | TRBJ1-2 | . | large | TRBV6-1 | TGTGCCAGCAGTCGTGGACGGTTGGACTATGGCTACACCTTC | CASSRGRLDYGYTF
16 | TRBJ2-1 | TRBD2 | many | TRBV15 | TGTGCCACCAGCAGAGGGGAGGCGGGGGGCCGTAATGAGCAGTTCTTC | CATSRGEAGGRNEQFF
14 | TRBJ2-1 | TRBD2 | . | TRBV2 | TGTGCCAGCAGTGAGGGCGGGGGGTTCTCTGAGCAGTTCTTC | CASSEGGGFSEQFF
17 | TRBJ1-6 | . | medium-sized | TRBV5-6 | TGTGCCAGCAGCTTAAGGGAAGGGGCCTCCTATAATTCACCCCTCCACTTT | CASSLREGASYNSPLHF
13 | TRBJ2-6 | . | many | TRBV12-5 | TGTGCTAGTGAGTTCTCTGGGGCCAACGTCCTGACTTTC | CASEFSGANVLTF
12 | TRBJ2-7 | . | many | TRBV5-5 | TGTGCCAGCAGCGCCCACCTCCGGGAGCAGTACTTC | CASSAHLREQYF
16 | TRBJ2-1 | TRBD2 | . | TRBV6-1 | TGTGCCAGCAGTGAAGGGGACGGCGGGGGGATCACTGAGCAGTTCTTC | CASSEGDGGGITEQFF
14 | TRBJ2-2 | TRBD2 | many | TRBV20-1 | TGCAGTGCACGACTAGCCGGGAACACCGGGGAGCTGTTTTTT | CSARLAGNTGELFF
14 | TRBJ2-2 | . | medium-sized | TRBV6-2/TRBV6-3 | TGTGCCAGCAGACTCCGGGTATCCACCGGGGAGCTGTTTTTT | CASRLRVSTGELFF
16 | TRBJ2-1 | TRBD2 | few | TRBV6-6 | TGTGCCAGCAGTTACCCGACCGCGGGGGGGCCGGGGGAGCAGTTCTTC | CASSYPTAGGPGEQFF
14 | TRBJ2-1 | . | medium-sized | TRBV5-4 | TGTGCCAGCAGCCCACAGGGATCCTACAATGAGCAGTTCTTC | CASSPQGSYNEQFF
19 | TRBJ2-3 | TRBD2 | . | TRBV7-2 | TGTGCCAGCAGCTTAATCGGGACTAGCGGGGGCCGCGGCACAGATACGCAGTATTTT | CASSLIGTSGGRGTDTQYF
13 | TRBJ2-5 | . | many | TRBV20-1 | TGCAGTGCCCTGCGGGCCAGAGCGGAGACCCAGTACTTC | CSALRARAETQYF
12 | TRBJ1-2 | . | medium-sized | TRBV7-9 | TGTGCCAGCAGTCGGGCCGACTATGGCTACACCTTC | CASSRADYGYTF
17 | TRBJ1-1 | TRBD1 | medium-sized | TRBV18 | TGTGCCAGCTCACCCCTCCCCCGGGACAGGGAGAACACTGAAGCTTTCTTT | CASSPLPRDRENTEAFF
12 | TRBJ1-2 | . | large | TRBV6-1 | TGTGCCAGCACCACAGGTAGCTATGGCTACACCTTC | CASTTGSYGYTF
13 | TRBJ2-3 | . | . | TRBV2 | TGTGCCAGCAGTGGGGGAACCACAGATACGCAGTATTTT | CASSGGTTDTQYF
12 | TRBJ2-6 | . | once | TRBV7-9 | TGTGCCAGCAGCTTAGGGGGCAACGTCCTGACTTTC | CASSLGGNVLTF
14 | TRBJ2-7 | TRBD1 | few | TRBV6-5 | TGTGCCAGCAGGGGACAGTTGTCCTCCTACGAGCAGTACTTC | CASRGQLSSYEQYF
20 | TRBJ2-3 | . | medium-sized | TRBV6-2/TRBV6-3 | TGTGCCAGCAGTTACAGGGAGAGACCCCTACCCGGCGAGGGGACAGATACGCAGTATTTT | CASSYRERPLPGEGTDTQYF
16 | TRBJ2-1 | . | . | TRBV27 | TGTGCCAGCAGTTTTCAGGCGGGGAGCTCCTACAATGAGCAGTTCTTC | CASSFQAGSSYNEQFF
17 | TRBJ1-1 | TRBD1 | many | TRBV11-3 | TGTGCCAGCAGCGGGCCTGACAGGGTTTATGGGAACACTGAAGCTTTCTTT | CASSGPDRVYGNTEAFF
14 | TRBJ2-2 | . | medium-sized | TRBV7-2 | TGTGCCAGCAGCTTAATGGGGGGAACCGGGGAGCTGTTTTTT | CASSLMGGTGELFF
15 | TRBJ2-5 | TRBD1 | medium-sized | TRBV7-2 | TGTGCCAGCAGCTTACCGAGACAGGGGCAAGAGACCCAGTACTTC | CASSLPRQGQETQYF
13 | TRBJ2-7 | . | many | TRBV19 | TGTGCCAGTAGTATTGGCTCGGGATACGAGCAGTACTTC | CASSIGSGYEQYF
16 | TRBJ2-1 | TRBD2 | . | TRBV6-6 | TGTGCCAGCAGCAACCCTAGCGGGGCGCTATACAATGAGCAGTTCTTC | CASSNPSGALYNEQFF
15 | TRBJ2-1 | TRBD2 | . | TRBV4-2 | TGTGCCAGCAGCCTACATAGCGGGGAGTACAATGAGCAGTTCTTC | CASSLHSGEYNEQFF
12 | TRBJ1-5 | . | many | TRBV12-3/TRBV12-4 | TGTGCCAGCAGTCCCCCTAATCAGCCCCAGCATTTT | CASSPPNQPQHF